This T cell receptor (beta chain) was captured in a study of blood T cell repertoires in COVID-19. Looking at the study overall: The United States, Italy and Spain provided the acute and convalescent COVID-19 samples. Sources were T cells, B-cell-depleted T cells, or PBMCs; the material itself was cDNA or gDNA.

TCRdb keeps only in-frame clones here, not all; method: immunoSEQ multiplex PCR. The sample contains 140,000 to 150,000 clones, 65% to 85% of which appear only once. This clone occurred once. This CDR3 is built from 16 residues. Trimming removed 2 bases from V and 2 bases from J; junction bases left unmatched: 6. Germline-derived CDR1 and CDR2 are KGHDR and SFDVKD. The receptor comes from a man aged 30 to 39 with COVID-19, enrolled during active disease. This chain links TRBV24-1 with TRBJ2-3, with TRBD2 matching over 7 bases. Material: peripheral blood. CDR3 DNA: TGTGCCACCAGTGATTCAAGGGAGGGACTCACAGATACGCAGTATTTT. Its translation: CATSDSREGLTDTQYF.